These 25 T cell receptor beta chains originate from one sample sequenced in a study of control samples from healthy donors and cancer patients. Using immunoSEQ multiplex PCR, the repertoire was profiled, and TCRdb retains in-frame clones only, with some absent. The table shows 90,000 to 100,000 clones, with around three quarters occurring only once. The sequencing input was blood. The receptors were sampled from a woman in her 30s in good health.

This rearrangement joins TRBV5-6 to TRBJ2-3; tentatively, D is TRBD1 or TRBD2 (5 bases each). From germline, CDR1 is SGHDT and CDR2 YYEEEE. V dropped 5 bases and J dropped 5 bases, with 9 bases sitting between them. This CDR3 is built from 12 residues. The CDR3 nucleotides are TGTGCCAGCAGTCTTGGGGGAGATACGCAGTATTTT. Translating it yields CASSLGGDTQYF.

This clone was detected only once. The chain employs TRBV3-1 (or the pseudogene TRBV3-2) and TRBJ1-1; the D is unclear. The CDR3 has 15 residues. Trimming took off 3 bases at V and 1 base at J, with 12 bases between the two ends. CDR1 LGHDT and CDR2 YNNKEL come from the germline V gene (reference sequence). CDR3 loop: CASSHSRGWNTEAFF. CDR3 in DNA: TGTGCCAGCAGCCATTCTCGGGGTTGGAACACTGAAGCTTTCTTT.

The chain combines TRBV11-2 with TRBJ2-5; 8 bases are a match to TRBD2. CDR3 length equals 15 residues. V dropped 1 base and J dropped 5; count of bases not matched to a gene: 6. Germline lookup yields CDR1 SGHAT and CDR2 FQNNGV. The chain's CDR3 is CASSLAGGNFETQYF. In DNA, the CDR3 is TGTGCCAGCAGCTTAGCGGGGGGGAATTTTGAGACCCAGTACTTC.

J is TRBJ1-1 and V is TRBV7-9; D gene ambiguous. The V and J ends lost 5 bases and 3 bases respectively, with 10 bases between them. Germline assignment: CDR1 SEHNR and CDR2 FQNEAQ (reference sequence). The CDR3 sequence is 13 residues long. The DNA for the CDR3 is TGTGCCAGCAGCCTTACTCCGGACACTGAAGCTTTCTTT. This translates into CASSLTPDTEAFF.

The chain is built from TRBV3-1 (or the pseudogene TRBV3-2) and TRBJ1-2; 10 bases are a match to TRBD1. With V trimmed by 6 bases and J by 7 bases, 8 bases remained unmatched. The CDR3 consists of 14 residues. CDR1 and CDR2 (germline): LGHDT, YNNKEL (reference sequence). The CDR3 region is CASSPTGGSFGYTF. CDR3 nucleotides: TGTGCCAGCAGTCCGACAGGGGGCAGTTTTGGCTACACCTTC.

The chain has TRBV2 and TRBJ2-2, with D possibly matching TRBD1 (6 bases). The CDR3 runs to 17 residues. With 1 base removed from V and 4 bases from J, the gap between germline ends came to 16 bases. Per germline, CDR1 SNHLY and CDR2 FYNNEI. The CDR3 loop reads CASSEGRLQGLTGELFF. The CDR3 nucleotides are TGTGCCAGCAGTGAAGGGAGGTTACAGGGTCTCACCGGGGAGCTGTTTTTT.

The chain links TRBV29-1 to TRBJ1-1, with 7 positions matching TRBD1. Trimming took 2 bases from V and 0 from J; bases not matched to a gene: 6. The CDR3 is made up of 15 amino acids. Germline assignment: CDR1 SQVTM and CDR2 ANQGSEA. The CDR3: CSVERSGGMNTEAFF. The CDR3 nucleotides read TGCAGCGTTGAAAGGTCAGGGGGAATGAACACTGAAGCTTTCTTT.

The rearrangement links TRBV6-5 to TRBJ2-6, with D perhaps matching TRBD1 (6 bases). The germline V and J ends were trimmed by 7 bases and 2 bases, with 6 bases remaining between them. The CDR3 covers 13 residues. The germline CDR1 and CDR2 sequences are MNHEY and SVGAGI. Here the CDR3 DNA reads TGTGCCAGCACAGGGGCTGGGGCCAACGTCCTGACTTTC. This translates into CASTGAGANVLTF.

The chain carries TRBV9 and TRBJ2-7; 7 bases agree with TRBD2. This CDR3 region has 14 residues. Trimming took 0 bases from V and 6 from J; bases not matched to a gene: 6. Germline assignment: CDR1 SGDLS and CDR2 YYNGEE. The CDR3 sequence: CASSVGGGTPEQYF. Written as DNA, the CDR3 is TGTGCCAGCAGCGTAGGGGGAGGGACTCCCGAGCAGTACTTC.

This clone was seen once. This CDR3 reads CASRGRNTGELFF. CDR3 nucleotide sequence: TGTGCCAGCCGGGGCCGGAACACCGGGGAGCTGTTTTTT. This rearrangement joins TRBV6-5 to TRBJ2-2; possibly TRBD1 or TRBD2 for D (5 bases each). V lost 8 bases and J lost 1, with 8 bases in between. Germline V gives CDR1 MNHEY, CDR2 SVGAGI. The CDR3 has 13 amino acids.

The chain combines TRBV15 with TRBJ2-5; TRBD2 is a possible D gene (6 bases). V was shortened by 3 bases and J by 2 bases, with 10 bases between the two germline ends. This CDR3 contains 14 residues. Germline CDR1 reads LNHNV; CDR2 reads YYDKDF (reference sequence). CDR3 loop: CATSSRDLQETQYF. Here the CDR3 DNA reads TGTGCCACCAGCAGTCGGGACTTGCAAGAGACCCAGTACTTC.

This clone was seen only a few times. J is TRBJ1-6 and V is TRBV7-8, with 10 nucleotides matching TRBD1. In germline, CDR1 is SGHVS, CDR2 FQNEAQ. Trimming took 5 bases from V and 9 from J; bases not matched to a gene: 13. CDR3 length: 17 residues. In nucleotides, the CDR3 is TGTGCCAGCAGCAGAGGGACAGGGGCCCTGGGGAGTTCACCCCTCCACTTT. As protein: CASSRGTGALGSSPLHF. Looking up the rest from reference TRBV7-8 and TRBJ1-6 gives the full variable domain: GAGVSQSPRYKVAKRGQDVALRCDPISGHVSLFWYQQALGQGPEFLTYFQNEAQLDKSGLPSDRFFAERPEGSVSTLKIQRTQQEDSAVYLCASSRGTGALGSSPLHFGNGTRLTVT.

The chain links TRBV6-5 to TRBJ2-2; 10 nucleotides align to TRBD1. The CDR3 totals 15 residues. The germline V gene encodes CDR1 MNHEY and CDR2 SVGAGI. With 8 bases clipped from V and 2 bases from J, the junction kept 5 bases outside the gene matches. The DNA of the CDR3 is TGTGCCAGCGTGAGACAGGGGGCTAACACCGGGGAGCTGTTTTTT. Its protein product is CASVRQGANTGELFF.

In its sample, this clone was seen once. The chain has TRBV5-1 and TRBJ2-7; D is possibly TRBD2 (5 bases). Germline V CDR1 and CDR2: SGHRS, YFSETQ. This CDR3 is 13 amino acids long. V lost 2 bases and J 3 bases, leaving 9 bases between the germline ends. The CDR3 sequence: CASSLPGLYEQYF. DNA of the CDR3: TGCGCCAGCAGCTTACCCGGACTCTACGAGCAGTACTTC.

A single count supports this clone. The chain uses TRBV30 and TRBJ1-4; the D gene is possibly TRBD1 (5 bases). Trimming removed 2 bases from V and 0 bases from J, with 28 bases in between. Germline values: CDR1 GTSNPN, CDR2 SVGIG (reference sequence). The CDR3 totals 21 residues. The CDR3 DNA is TGTGCCTGGAGTTCACCTGGGGGGACTGAAGGCCCGGCGGCAACTAATGAAAAACTGTTTTTT. As protein: CAWSSPGGTEGPAATNEKLFF.

V usage is TRBV12-5 and J usage is TRBJ2-7; D is uncertain. In germline, CDR1 is LGHNT, CDR2 FRNRAP. V was clipped by 4 bases and J by 3 bases, with 7 bases between them. The CDR3 has 12 amino acids. CDR3 bases: TGTGCTAGTGGTTCCCTAGTCTACGAGCAGTACTTC. This sequence encodes CASGSLVYEQYF.

Details on this clone: The junction and the germline gene differ at one end; a read error may be behind it. The chain uses TRBV10-2 and TRBJ1-1; the D gene is possibly TRBD1 (5 bases). Germline CDR1 and CDR2: WSHSY and SAAADI. This CDR3 is built from 15 residues. The CDR3 loop reads CASGDVGGGGAEAFF. The CDR3 DNA is TGCGCCAGCGGTGATGTAGGTGGGGGGGGTGCTGAAGCTTTCTTT.

The chain joins TRBV19 to TRBJ2-3; the match to TRBD1 covers 7 bases. Trimming took 4 bases from V and 4 from J; bases not matched to a gene: 2. The CDR3 consists of 13 residues. The germline V gene encodes CDR1 LNHDA and CDR2 SQIVND (reference sequence). The CDR3 DNA is TGTGCCAGTAGTAGGGACAGATCAGATACGCAGTATTTT. This sequence encodes CASSRDRSDTQYF.

The chain has TRBV5-8 and TRBJ1-1; D call uncertain. Trimming took 4 bases from V and 4 from J, leaving 26 bases between them. Germline loops: CDR1 SGHTS, CDR2 YDEGEE. The CDR3 is 18 amino acids. CDR3 nucleotides: TGTGCCAGCAGCCCGGGAAATTTGGGCGATATGCGGGTCACTGAAGCTTTCTTT. The encoded protein is CASSPGNLGDMRVTEAFF.

The genes are TRBV6-7 and TRBJ1-5; 7 bases fit TRBD1. TRBV6-7 is filed as an ORF, its function uncertain. The CDR3 is made up of 16 amino acids. Trimming cost V 2 bases and J 8 bases; bases outside gene matches: 12. CDR3 sequence reads: CASSYHRGAGGEPQHF. In DNA, the CDR3 is TGTGCCAGCAGTTACCACAGGGGCGCGGGGGGCGAGCCCCAGCATTTT.

The table lists this clone with a count of one. The J gene is TRBJ2-1, the V gene TRBV9, with D maybe TRBD2 (6 bases). V was clipped by 0 bases and J by 7 bases, with 20 bases between them. Germline CDR1 reads SGDLS; CDR2 reads YYNGEE. The CDR3 length is 17 residues. The CDR3 region has the DNA TGTGCCAGCAGCGTAGGTCGGCCGGAAACGGGGAGGAATGAGCAGTTCTTC. Protein: CASSVGRPETGRNEQFF. The complete variable domain, with remaining parts taken from reference TRBV9 and TRBJ2-1, reads DSGVTQTPKHLITATGQRVTLRCSPRSGDLSVYWYQQSLDQGLQFLIQYYNGEERAKGNILERFSAQQFPDLHSELNLSSLELGDSALYFCASSVGRPETGRNEQFFGPGTRLTVL.

The V gene is TRBV5-4, the J gene TRBJ1-1; perhaps TRBD1 as D (6 bases). The CDR3 covers 15 residues. Trimming removed 4 bases from V and 3 bases from J, with 16 bases in between. Looked up from germline, CDR1 is SGHNT and CDR2 is YYREEE (reference sequence). Written as DNA, the CDR3 is TGTGCCAGCAGCCGGTCCGGGACACCAGACACTGAAGCTTTCTTT. The encoded protein is CASSRSGTPDTEAFF.

The genes are TRBV6-5 and TRBJ1-5; tentative D call: TRBD1 (6 bases). Germline CDR1 reads MNHEY; CDR2 reads SVGAGI. The CDR3 has 15 amino acids. The V gene lost 5 bases and the J gene lost 2 bases, with 13 bases spanning the gap. In DNA form, the CDR3 reads TGTGCCAGCAGTCTTGAAGGGACACGCAATCAGCCCCAGCATTTT. This gives the protein CASSLEGTRNQPQHF.

This sequence joins TRBV9 and TRBJ1-2; D is perhaps TRBD1 (6 bases). CDR3 size: 14 residues. Looked up from germline, CDR1 is SGDLS and CDR2 is YYNGEE. Trimming left V 4 bases short and J 6 bases short, with 16 bases between. The CDR3 loop is CASSPLAGANGYTF. CDR3 DNA sequence: TGTGCCAGCAGCCCGCTTGCGGGGGCGAATGGCTACACCTTC.

J is TRBJ1-3 and V is TRBV2; D not resolved. Germline lookup yields CDR1 SNHLY and CDR2 FYNNEI. Trimming stripped 8 bases from V and 5 bases from J, with 13 bases between. The length of the CDR3 is 13 residues. CDR3 residues: CASLNYSRNTIYF. The CDR3 DNA reads as TGTGCCAGCCTAAACTACAGTCGAAACACCATATATTTT.